Each of the 17 T cell receptor beta chains below was sequenced from the same sample in a study of spatial heterogeneity in lung cancer. Indicated time point: sample taken at primary tumor resection. TCRdb ran MiXCR on the 5' RACE reads and lists one entry per CDR3 protein. The sample records 30,000 to 45,000 distinct CDR3 sequences, just over 3% being singletons. This specimen consisted of normal lung tissue next to the tumor, obtained at surgery. The source of these receptors is a male donor with early-stage non-small cell lung cancer.

This clonotype was seen ten or more times. This rearrangement joins TRBV27 to TRBJ2-3; D call uncertain. This CDR3 region has 16 residues. Germline loops: CDR1 MNHEY, CDR2 SMNVEV (reference sequence). V was cut by 4 bases and J by 2 bases, with 16 bases left in between. For the CDR3, the DNA is TGTGCCAGCAGTTACGAGTCCCGGACCTTCACAGATACGCAGTATTTT. This gives the protein CASSYESRTFTDTQYF.

This clonotype has a count of ten or more. The CDR3 coding sequence is TGTGCCAGCAGTGGGGGGGGCTATAATTCACCCCTCCACTTT. It encodes CASSGGGYNSPLHF. This rearrangement joins TRBV28 to TRBJ1-6; weak D call: TRBD1 (5 bases). Trimming cost V 5 bases and J 3 bases, with 8 bases left between them. This CDR3 region has 14 residues. The V gene's germline CDR1 is MDHEN and CDR2 SYDVKM.

The sample holds many counts of this clonotype. The chain uses TRBV9 and TRBJ2-3, with D uncertain. V lost 4 bases to trimming and J lost 4 bases, with 13 bases between them. CDR1 is SGDLS and CDR2 is YYNGEE in the germline V gene. CDR3 size: 14 residues. The CDR3 reads CASSPLGASDTQYF. The CDR3 DNA reads as TGTGCCAGCAGCCCCCTCGGAGCGTCAGATACGCAGTATTTT.

Ten or more counts support this clonotype. The chain combines TRBV12-3 or TRBV12-4 with TRBJ1-2; D is possibly TRBD1 (6 bases). CDR3 length equals 12 residues. Trimming left V 4 bases short and J 5 bases short, with 8 bases between. This chain's CDR3 is CASSSQGYGYTF. Here the CDR3 DNA reads TGTGCCAGCAGTTCACAGGGTTATGGCTACACCTTC.

This clonotype was observed many times. The chain combines TRBV7-2 with TRBJ1-1; the D is unclear. V dropped 1 base and J dropped 5 bases, with 8 bases sitting between them. The CDR3 loop spans 13 amino acids. Looked up from germline, CDR1 is SGHTA and CDR2 is FQGNSA. Here the CDR3 DNA reads TGTGCCAGCAGCTTAGACTACGGGACTGAAGCTTTCTTT. The encoded protein is CASSLDYGTEAFF.

The rearrangement joins TRBV5-1 to TRBJ1-1; D not certain. The germline gives CDR1 SGHRS, CDR2 YFSETQ. Between the trimmed V and J ends, which lost 0 bases and 1 base, there was a span of 7 bases. This CDR3 contains 14 residues. The CDR3, as DNA: TGCGCCAGCAGCTTGGTATCATCGAACACTGAAGCTTTCTTT. Protein sequence: CASSLVSSNTEAFF.

This clonotype has at least ten counts. This chain uses TRBV13 with TRBJ1-6, with D hard to call. Trimming stripped 5 bases from V and 7 bases from J, with 9 bases between. The length of the CDR3 is 13 residues. Germline V gives CDR1 PRHDT, CDR2 FYEKMQ (reference sequence). The CDR3 protein is CASSLKANSPLHF. The CDR3 nucleotides are TGTGCCAGCAGCCTAAAGGCAAATTCACCCCTCCACTTT.

This clonotype was seen many times. V and J are TRBV7-2 and TRBJ2-1, with a tentative D call TRBD2 (6 bases). This CDR3 is 15 amino acids long. Germline V lookup: CDR1 SGHTA, CDR2 FQGNSA. V lost 6 bases and J 0 bases, leaving 12 bases between the germline ends. CDR3 in amino acids: CASSLDYSSYNEQFF. The DNA of the CDR3 is TGTGCCAGCAGTTTGGACTATAGCTCCTACAATGAGCAGTTCTTC.

This clonotype was detected ten times or more. V gene TRBV27 combines with J gene TRBJ1-3; tentatively, D is TRBD1 (6 bases). V was cut by 8 bases and J by 2 bases, with 16 bases left in between. This CDR3 has 15 amino acids. Germline V gene sequence: CDR1 MNHEY, CDR2 SMNVEV (reference sequence). The CDR3 DNA reads TGTGCCAGCGGAAAGGGGGGACTACCTGGAAACACCATATATTTT. As protein: CASGKGGLPGNTIYF.

A remark on this clonotype: A clone one base away is much larger, so this may be a read error. The CDR3 DNA sequence: TGCGCCAGCAGCGTTACAGGTCCCAACTTCGAGCAGTACTTC. Protein sequence: CASSVTGPNFEQYF. The V and J genes are TRBV5-1 and TRBJ2-7; D possibly corresponds to TRBD1 (5 bases). The CDR3 runs to 14 residues. Germline lookup yields CDR1 SGHRS and CDR2 YFSETQ. V was clipped by 4 bases and J by 6 bases, with 17 bases between them. The full variable domain, rest sourced from reference TRBV5-1 and TRBJ2-7, is KAGVTQTPRYLIKTRGQQVTLSCSPISGHRSVSWYQQTPGQGLQFLFEYFSETQRNKGNFPGRFSGRQFSNSRSEMNVSTLELGDSALYLCASSVTGPNFEQYFGPGTRLTVT.

This clonotype was seen a few times. J is TRBJ1-1 and V is TRBV11-3, with 8 nucleotides matching TRBD1. In germline, CDR1 is SGHNT, CDR2 YENEEA. The CDR3 runs 13 residues. The J segment lost 5 bases and the V segment lost 4 bases, leaving 3 bases of the junction unmatched. The CDR3 here is CASSSWTGTEAFF. The DNA of the CDR3 is TGTGCCAGCAGCTCTTGGACAGGGACTGAAGCTTTCTTT.

There are many counts of this clonotype. The J gene is TRBJ1-2, the V gene TRBV4-1; maybe TRBD1 (6 bases). CDR1 and CDR2 from the germline V gene are MGHRA and YSYEKL. This CDR3 is 15 amino acids long. Trimming took off 1 base at V and 5 bases at J, with 14 bases between the two ends. This CDR3 reads CASSQAQGLRYGYTF. The CDR3 DNA sequence: TGCGCCAGCAGCCAAGCTCAGGGGTTACGGTATGGCTACACCTTC.

Only a few counts were recorded for this clonotype. The chain carries TRBV11-2 and TRBJ1-1; 7 nucleotides align to TRBD1. The V gene end was trimmed by 7 bases and the J gene end by 5 bases; junction bases not matched to a gene: 13. Per germline, CDR1 SGHAT and CDR2 FQNNGV. The CDR3 runs to 15 residues. The CDR3 region has the DNA TGTGCCAGCACCCTCACCCCGAGGGGGCGAACTGAAGCTTTCTTT. Amino acid sequence: CASTLTPRGRTEAFF. Drawing the rest from reference TRBV11-2 and TRBJ1-1, the complete variable domain is EAGVAQSPRYKIIEKRQSVAFWCNPISGHATLYWYQQILGQGPKLLIQFQNNGVVDDSQLPKDRFSAERLKGVDSTLKIQPAKLEDSAVYLCASTLTPRGRTEAFFGQGTRLTVV.

Many counts were recorded for this clonotype. The J gene is TRBJ1-6, the V gene TRBV7-9; TRBD1 is a possible D gene (6 bases). V was clipped by 5 bases and J by 8 bases, with 16 bases between them. The CDR3 sequence is 15 residues long. Per germline, CDR1 SEHNR and CDR2 FQNEAQ (reference sequence). The CDR3 is CASSPTGTRDSPLHF. The CDR3 DNA reads TGTGCCAGCAGCCCTACCGGGACACGTGATTCACCCCTCCACTTT.

This clonotype showed up just a few times. The chain couples TRBV6-5 to TRBJ1-1, with 8 bases identical to TRBD1. With 6 bases clipped from V and 1 base from J, the junction kept 7 bases outside the gene matches. CDR3 length: 15 amino acids. CDR1 and CDR2 from the germline V gene are MNHEY and SVGAGI. DNA for the CDR3: TGTGCCAGCAGCGAGACAGGGGAGAAGAACACTGAAGCTTTCTTT. This sequence encodes CASSETGEKNTEAFF.

This clonotype has a count of ten or more. The CDR3 sequence: CASSMGLAATDTQYF. The CDR3 region has the DNA TGTGCCAGCAGCATGGGACTAGCGGCCACAGATACGCAGTATTTT. V and J are TRBV9 and TRBJ2-3; 11 bases agree with TRBD2. V lost 4 bases to trimming and J lost 2 bases; unmatched junction nucleotides: 3. The CDR3 has 15 residues. From germline, CDR1 is SGDLS and CDR2 YYNGEE.

The sample holds many counts of this clonotype. V is TRBV11-2 and J is TRBJ2-5; TRBD1 aligns across 8 bases. The germline V gene has CDR1 SGHAT and CDR2 FQNNGV. This CDR3 is 15 amino acids long. With 1 base clipped from V and 5 bases from J, the junction kept 6 bases outside the gene matches. Here the CDR3 reads CASSLAPGQEETQYF. Written as DNA, the CDR3 is TGTGCCAGCAGCTTAGCTCCGGGACAGGAGGAGACCCAGTACTTC. Variable domain in full (rest from reference TRBV11-2 and TRBJ2-5): EAGVAQSPRYKIIEKRQSVAFWCNPISGHATLYWYQQILGQGPKLLIQFQNNGVVDDSQLPKDRFSAERLKGVDSTLKIQPAKLEDSAVYLCASSLAPGQEETQYFGPGTRLLVL.